Each of the 14 T cell receptor beta chains below was sequenced from the same sample in a study of T cells expressing NK-cell markers. TCRdb reprocessed the 5' RACE reads, with one entry per CDR3 protein and no DNA. The sample features fewer than 550,000 distinct CDR3 sequences, with 1.4% to 1.5% in its top ten. The sample taken for sequencing was blood T cells: a sorted CD56 or NKG2C T cell subset, CD4+ or CD8+ T cells, or bulk PBMC T cells (not recorded which). Receptor source: a woman between 50 and 59 years old in good health.

This CDR3 reads CASSFTSSSGRGAGELFF. V gene TRBV7-8 combines with J gene TRBJ2-2; TCRdb's D call, TRBD2, is unchecked because there is no DNA. The CDR3 spans 18 residues. Per the germline V gene, CDR1 is SGHVS and CDR2 is FQNEAQ.

The chain links TRBV3-1 to TRBJ2-1; without DNA, the TCRdb call of TRBD2 cannot be checked. This CDR3 comprises 13 residues. CDR1 and CDR2 (germline): LGHDT, YNNKEL (reference sequence). CDR3 sequence: CASSQGRKIEQFF.

The chain employs TRBV20-1 and TRBJ2-2; the TCRdb D gene call, TRBD2, has no DNA to confirm it. The length of the CDR3 is 15 residues. CDR1 and CDR2 from the germline V gene are DFQATT and SNEGSKA (reference sequence). CDR3 region: CSARQGPARAGELFF.

This sequence joins TRBV2 and TRBJ1-5. This CDR3 spans 13 amino acids. Germline-derived CDR1 and CDR2 are SNHLY and FYNNEI. Here the CDR3 reads CASTFGSNQPQHF. Full variable domain (missing parts from reference TRBV2 and TRBJ1-5): EPEVTQTPSHQVTQMGQEVILRCVPISNHLYFYWYRQILGQKVEFLVSFYNNEISEKSEIFDDQFSVERPDGSNFTLKIRSTKLEDSAMYFCASTFGSNQPQHFGDGTRLSIL.

This chain uses TRBV20-1 with TRBJ1-4; without DNA, the TCRdb call of TRBD1 cannot be checked. This CDR3 spans 13 amino acids. From germline, CDR1 is DFQATT and CDR2 SNEGSKA (reference sequence). The chain's CDR3 is CSARVTGGEELFF.

Here the CDR3 reads CASSPGFRTGANVLTF. The rearrangement uses TRBV5-1 and TRBJ2-6; TCRdb's D call, TRBD1, is unchecked because there is no DNA. The CDR3 is made up of 16 amino acids. Germline values: CDR1 SGHRS, CDR2 YFSETQ.

This rearrangement joins TRBV5-4 to TRBJ2-5; TCRdb reports TRBD2, a call that lacks DNA to check it against. CDR1 and CDR2 (germline): SGHNT, YYREEE (reference sequence). The CDR3 has 17 residues. CDR3 in amino acids: CASSLGRAPRRAETQYF.

The rearrangement joins TRBV9 to TRBJ2-2; TCRdb's D call of TRBD2 is untestable without DNA. The germline CDR1 and CDR2 sequences are SGDLS and YYNGEE. The CDR3 spans 17 residues. Here the CDR3 reads CASSALVQGPGTGELFF.

This chain joins TRBV5-1 and TRBJ2-1; without DNA, the TCRdb call of TRBD2 cannot be checked. Germline assignment: CDR1 SGHRS and CDR2 YFSETQ. The CDR3 length is 17 residues. The CDR3 is CASSLTPSGSQYNEQFF.

V gene TRBV6-5 combines with J gene TRBJ2-3; TCRdb names TRBD2, which stays unverified in the absence of DNA. This CDR3 spans 15 amino acids. In germline, CDR1 is MNHEY, CDR2 SVGAGI. The CDR3 sequence: CASRVAGAKTDTQYF.

The rearrangement links TRBV11-2 to TRBJ2-2. The germline V gene has CDR1 SGHAT and CDR2 FQNNGV. The CDR3 is 13 residues long. This CDR3 is CASGAGNTGELFF. Full variable domain (missing parts from reference TRBV11-2 and TRBJ2-2): EAGVAQSPRYKIIEKRQSVAFWCNPISGHATLYWYQQILGQGPKLLIQFQNNGVVDDSQLPKDRFSAERLKGVDSTLKIQPAKLEDSAVYLCASGAGNTGELFFGEGSRLTVL.

The rearrangement joins TRBV11-3 to TRBJ2-1; TCRdb calls TRBD2, which cannot be checked without DNA. The CDR3 totals 13 residues. Germline V lookup: CDR1 SGHNT, CDR2 YENEEA. The CDR3 reads CASSPSPGLLQFF. The full variable domain, in which reference TRBV11-3 and TRBJ2-1 provide the parts outside the CDR3, is EAGVVQSPRYKIIEKKQPVAFWCNPISGHNTLYWYLQNLGQGPELLIRYENEEAVDDSQLPKDRFSAERLKGVDSTLKIQPAELGDSAVYLCASSPSPGLLQFFGPGTRLTVL.

The CDR3 spells CASSPSTRQETQYF. The chain joins TRBV18 to TRBJ2-5. In germline, CDR1 is KGHSH, CDR2 LQKENI. This CDR3 has 14 amino acids.

This chain connects TRBV29-1 to TRBJ1-1; TCRdb selects TRBD1, and the lack of DNA leaves this call unchecked. The CDR3 extends over 12 amino acids. Germline assignment: CDR1 SQVTM and CDR2 ANQGSEA. The CDR3 protein is CSVNQGATEAFF.